This section outlines one T cell receptor beta chain sequence together with its context. The target of this receptor is not known. It has no much larger one-base neighbor in the sample; base qualities were not kept. The donors were people with melanoma. Libraries were built with the immunoSEQ multiplex PCR assay. Drawn from immuneACCESS, this table holds only the in-frame rearrangements with V and J called that TCRdb kept. Clones are partly lost; checked studies trace under half to an unresolved V gene and leave the rest unexplained. In all, the sample holds about 140,000 clones, and about 90% of those were seen once. In total, the top ten clones hold more than 1.5% of the sample. This sample is part of a study of CD4+ T cells in melanoma (dated by TCRdb to between 2021 and 2024). Regarding the research as a whole: Neoantigen-specific CD4+ T cells in human melanoma were investigated in the study.

The CDR3 holds 14 amino acids from the cysteine to the phenylalanine. Of the read, only the CDR3 DNA is kept; its 42 bases are in frame from base 1. V lost 4 bases and J lost 3 bases; the stretch between them is 13 bases long. CDR1 and CDR2 are drawn from the germline V gene: SGHRS, YFSETQ. What the research found in general, with its limitations: The report described a correlation between neoantigen-specific CD4+ T cells and the function of CD8+ T cells, macrophages and B cells. Neoantigen-specific CD4+ T cells in melanoma were reported to show diverse differentiation states.

This TCR came from a human donor with melanoma. The V and J segments used are TRBV5-1 and TRBJ1-2, and TRBD1 may be the D gene, going by 5 matching bases. Here the CDR3 is given as CASSLGGGDYGYTF. DNA sequence: TGCGCCAGCAGCCTTGGGGGGGGTGACTATGGCTACACCTTC.